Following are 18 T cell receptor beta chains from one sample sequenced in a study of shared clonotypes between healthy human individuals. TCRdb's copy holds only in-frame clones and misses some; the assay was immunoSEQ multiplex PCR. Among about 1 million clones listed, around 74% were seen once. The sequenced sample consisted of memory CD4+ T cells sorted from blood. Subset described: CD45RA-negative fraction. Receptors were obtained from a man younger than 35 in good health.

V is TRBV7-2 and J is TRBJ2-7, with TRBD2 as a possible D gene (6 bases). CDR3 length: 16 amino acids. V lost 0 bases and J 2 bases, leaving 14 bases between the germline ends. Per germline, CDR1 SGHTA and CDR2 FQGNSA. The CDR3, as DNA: TGTGCCAGCAGCTTAGCTCGGGGGTCGAAACCCTACGAGCAGTACTTC. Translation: CASSLARGSKPYEQYF.

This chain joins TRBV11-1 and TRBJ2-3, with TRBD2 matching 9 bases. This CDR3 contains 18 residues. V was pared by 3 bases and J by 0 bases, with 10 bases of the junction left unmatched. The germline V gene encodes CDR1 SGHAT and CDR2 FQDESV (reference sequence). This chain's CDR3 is CASSFRRGGPVSTDTQYF. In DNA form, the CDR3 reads TGTGCCAGCAGCTTCCGGCGGGGGGGCCCGGTTAGCACAGATACGCAGTATTTT.

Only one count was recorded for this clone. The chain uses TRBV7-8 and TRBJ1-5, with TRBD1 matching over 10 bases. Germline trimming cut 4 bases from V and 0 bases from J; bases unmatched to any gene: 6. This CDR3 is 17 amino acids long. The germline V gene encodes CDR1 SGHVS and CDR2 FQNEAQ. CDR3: CASSSDRGIHSNQPQHF. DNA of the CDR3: TGTGCCAGCAGCTCGGACAGGGGGATACATAGCAATCAGCCCCAGCATTTT.

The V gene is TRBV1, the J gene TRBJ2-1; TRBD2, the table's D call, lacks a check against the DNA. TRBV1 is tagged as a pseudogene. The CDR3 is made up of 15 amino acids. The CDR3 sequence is CTSSQVSEGTNEQFF. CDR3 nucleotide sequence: TGCACCAGCAGCCAAGTATCGGAGGGCACAAATGAGCAGTTCTTC.

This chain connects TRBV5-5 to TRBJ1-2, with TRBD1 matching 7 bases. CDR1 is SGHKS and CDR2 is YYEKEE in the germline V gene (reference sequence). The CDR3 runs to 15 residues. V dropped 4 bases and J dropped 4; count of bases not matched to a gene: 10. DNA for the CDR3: TGTGCCAGCAGCCCGACAGGGCTGGGGGGCTATGGCTACACCTTC. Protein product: CASSPTGLGGYGYTF.

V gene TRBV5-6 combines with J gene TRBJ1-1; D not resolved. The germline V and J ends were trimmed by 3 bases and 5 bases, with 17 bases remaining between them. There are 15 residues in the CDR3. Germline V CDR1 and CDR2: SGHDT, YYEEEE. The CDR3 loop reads CASSSAGRRGTEAFF. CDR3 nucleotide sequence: TGTGCCAGCAGCTCGGCCGGGCGGAGAGGTACTGAAGCTTTCTTT. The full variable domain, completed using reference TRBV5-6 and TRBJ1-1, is DAGVTQSPTHLIKTRGQQVTLRCSPKSGHDTVSWYQQALGQGPQFIFQYYEEEERQRGNFPDRFSGHQFPNYSSELNVNALLLGDSALYLCASSSAGRRGTEAFFGQGTRLTVV.

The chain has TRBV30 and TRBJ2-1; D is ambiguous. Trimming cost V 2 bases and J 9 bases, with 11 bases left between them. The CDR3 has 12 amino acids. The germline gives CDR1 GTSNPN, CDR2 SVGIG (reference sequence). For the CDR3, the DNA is TGTGCCTGGAGTTGGAGCGTCGGTGAGCAGTTCTTC. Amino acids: CAWSWSVGEQFF. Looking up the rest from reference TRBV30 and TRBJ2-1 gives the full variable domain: SQTIHQWPATLVQPVGSPLSLECTVEGTSNPNLYWYRQAAGRGLQLLFYSVGIGQISSEVPQNLSASRPQDRQFILSSKKLLLSDSGFYLCAWSWSVGEQFFGPGTRLTVL.

CDR3 region: CASSLEGTGYNSPLHF. The DNA of the CDR3 is TGTGCCAGCAGCTTGGAAGGGACAGGGTATAATTCACCCCTCCACTTT. The chain couples TRBV5-8 to TRBJ1-6, with 9 bases lining up with TRBD1. The CDR3 contains 16 residues. The V gene's germline CDR1 is SGHTS and CDR2 YDEGEE. The ends lost 0 bases at V and 4 bases at J; junction bases unmatched: 2.

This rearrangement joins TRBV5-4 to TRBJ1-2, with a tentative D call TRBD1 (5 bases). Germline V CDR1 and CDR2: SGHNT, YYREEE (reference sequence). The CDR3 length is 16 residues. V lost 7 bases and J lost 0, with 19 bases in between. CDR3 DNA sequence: TGTGCCAGCTCCGAAGAGCTTGGGGGTTCTAACTATGGCTACACCTTC. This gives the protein CASSEELGGSNYGYTF.

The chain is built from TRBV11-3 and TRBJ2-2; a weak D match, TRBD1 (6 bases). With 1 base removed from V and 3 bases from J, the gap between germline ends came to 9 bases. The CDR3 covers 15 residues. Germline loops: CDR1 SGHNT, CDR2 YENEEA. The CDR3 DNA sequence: TGTGCCAGCAGCTTAGGGACAGAGGACACCGGGGAGCTGTTTTTT. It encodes CASSLGTEDTGELFF.

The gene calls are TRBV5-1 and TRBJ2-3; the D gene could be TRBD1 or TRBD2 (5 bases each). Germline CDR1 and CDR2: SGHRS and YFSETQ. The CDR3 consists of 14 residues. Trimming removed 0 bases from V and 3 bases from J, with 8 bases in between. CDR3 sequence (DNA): TGCGCCAGCAGCTTGGGGGGGAAGACAGATACGCAGTATTTT. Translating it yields CASSLGGKTDTQYF.

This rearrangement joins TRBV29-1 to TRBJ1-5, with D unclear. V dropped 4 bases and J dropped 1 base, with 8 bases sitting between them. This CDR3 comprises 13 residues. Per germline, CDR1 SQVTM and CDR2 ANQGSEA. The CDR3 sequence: CSVAGSSNQPQHF. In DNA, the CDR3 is TGCAGCGTTGCGGGATCGAGCAATCAGCCCCAGCATTTT.

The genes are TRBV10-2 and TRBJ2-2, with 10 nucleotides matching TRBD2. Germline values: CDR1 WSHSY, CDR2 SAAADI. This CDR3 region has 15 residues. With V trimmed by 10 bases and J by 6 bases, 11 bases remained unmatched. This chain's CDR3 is CATRPAAGGAGELFF. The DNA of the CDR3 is TGCGCCACCCGTCCCGCAGCGGGGGGGGCCGGGGAGCTGTTTTTT.

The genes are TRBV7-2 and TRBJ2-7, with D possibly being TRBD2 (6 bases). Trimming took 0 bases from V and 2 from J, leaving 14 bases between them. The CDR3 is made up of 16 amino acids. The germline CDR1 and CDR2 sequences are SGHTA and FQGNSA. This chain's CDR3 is CASSLASGSYTYEQYF. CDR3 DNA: TGTGCCAGCAGCTTAGCATCCGGGAGCTATACCTACGAGCAGTACTTC.

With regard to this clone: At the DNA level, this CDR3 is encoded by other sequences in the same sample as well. The CDR3 loop reads CAISGTGGSTEAFF. Here the CDR3 DNA reads TGTGCCATCAGTGGGACAGGGGGCTCCACTGAAGCTTTCTTT. The chain combines TRBV10-3 with TRBJ1-1; 11 positions agree with TRBD1. The length of the CDR3 is 14 residues. Germline V gene data show CDR1 as ENHRY and CDR2 as SYGVKD. J was trimmed by 4 bases and V by 4 bases; bases with no gene match: 2.

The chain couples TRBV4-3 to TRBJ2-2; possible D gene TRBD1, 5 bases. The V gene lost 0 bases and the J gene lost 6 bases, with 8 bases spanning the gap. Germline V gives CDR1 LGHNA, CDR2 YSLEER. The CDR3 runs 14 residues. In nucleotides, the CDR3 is TGCGCCAGCAGCCAAGATAAGACAGCCGGGGAGCTGTTTTTT. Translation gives CASSQDKTAGELFF.

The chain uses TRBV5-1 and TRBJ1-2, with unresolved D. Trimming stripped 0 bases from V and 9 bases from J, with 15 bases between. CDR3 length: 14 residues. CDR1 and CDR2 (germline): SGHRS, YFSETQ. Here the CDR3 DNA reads TGCGCCAGCAGCTTGGCGGGTCACCAAAAGAGCTACACCTTC. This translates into CASSLAGHQKSYTF. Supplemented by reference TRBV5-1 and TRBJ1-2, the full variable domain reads KAGVTQTPRYLIKTRGQQVTLSCSPISGHRSVSWYQQTPGQGLQFLFEYFSETQRNKGNFPGRFSGRQFSNSRSEMNVSTLELGDSALYLCASSLAGHQKSYTFGSGTRLTVV.

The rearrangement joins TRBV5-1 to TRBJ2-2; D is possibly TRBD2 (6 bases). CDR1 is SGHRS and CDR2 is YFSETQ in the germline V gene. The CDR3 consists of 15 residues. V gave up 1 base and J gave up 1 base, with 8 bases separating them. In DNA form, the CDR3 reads TGCGCCAGCAGCTTGTGGGGGGAGAACACCGGGGAGCTGTTTTTT. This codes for CASSLWGENTGELFF.